One sample yielded the 22 T cell receptor beta chains listed below, sequenced in a study of T cell repertoires in cytomegalovirus infection. Via MiXCR, TCRdb re-called the reads, giving one row per CDR3 protein. The sample consists of around 430,000 distinct CDR3 sequences, about 42% of them appearing once. Antigen specificity for these receptors is unknown. Specimen: cultured PBMCs, collected from culture after CMV antigen stimulation. All receptors derive from a human donor in good health (CMV status not recorded). Some clones in this sample may be carry-over from other donors' samples.

J is TRBJ2-3 and V is TRBV6-8; 9 bases align to TRBD1. Trimming took 2 bases from V and 1 from J; bases not matched to a gene: 4. From germline, CDR1 is MNHGY and CDR2 SAAAGT. The CDR3 is 16 amino acids. This CDR3 reads CASSYVRTGGTDTQYF. CDR3 DNA sequence: TGTGCCAGCAGTTACGTGAGGACAGGGGGCACAGATACGCAGTATTTT.

The sample holds a few counts of this clonotype. V gene TRBV11-2 combines with J gene TRBJ2-5; D may be TRBD1 (6 bases). CDR1 is SGHAT and CDR2 is FQNNGV in the germline V gene. The CDR3 loop spans 13 amino acids. CDR3: CATAGTPQETQYF. The CDR3 DNA follows: TGTGCAACAGCCGGGACACCCCAAGAGACCCAGTACTTC.

The rearrangement joins TRBV7-6 to TRBJ2-1; 9 bases match TRBD1. The V and J ends lost 0 bases and 3 bases, in that order; junction bases with no gene match: 3. This CDR3 comprises 16 residues. The germline CDR1 and CDR2 sequences are SGHVS and FNYEAQ. CDR3 sequence (DNA): TGTGCCAGCAGCTTAGCCGGACAGGGGAGCTACAATGAGCAGTTCTTC. Protein sequence: CASSLAGQGSYNEQFF.

This clonotype has more than one count but fewer than ten. The V and J genes are TRBV28 and TRBJ2-5, with 7 bases that match TRBD1. The V gene end was trimmed by 3 bases and the J gene end by 0 bases; junction bases not matched to a gene: 10. CDR3 length: 17 amino acids. Germline assignment: CDR1 MDHEN and CDR2 SYDVKM. The CDR3: CASSFRGQDRYQETQYF. In DNA form, the CDR3 reads TGTGCCAGCAGTTTCCGAGGACAGGACCGGTACCAAGAGACCCAGTACTTC.

The chain employs TRBV20-1 and TRBJ1-5; D unclear. Looked up from germline, CDR1 is DFQATT and CDR2 is SNEGSKA (reference sequence). V was shortened by 5 bases and J by 7 bases, with 18 bases between the two germline ends. This CDR3 has 14 amino acids. The CDR3: CSAGGVSGMQPQHF. CDR3 DNA sequence: TGCAGTGCTGGCGGAGTGAGCGGTATGCAGCCCCAGCATTTT.

The chain recombines TRBV6-2 or TRBV6-3 with TRBJ2-5; no firm D call. The germline V gene encodes CDR1 MNHEY and CDR2 SVGEGT. V dropped 8 bases and J dropped 1 base, with 8 bases sitting between them. The CDR3 spans 12 residues. The CDR3 bases are TGTGCCAGCGACACGGTCCAAGAGACCCAGTACTTC. Translating gives CASDTVQETQYF.

The CDR3 here is CASVDPGLASPQYF. In DNA form, the CDR3 reads TGTGCCAGCGTTGACCCGGGACTAGCATCTCCGCAGTATTTT. The rearrangement links TRBV2 to TRBJ2-3, with 9 bases matching TRBD2. CDR1 SNHLY and CDR2 FYNNEI come from the germline V gene. The CDR3 is 14 residues long. V lost 8 bases to trimming and J lost 10 bases; unmatched junction nucleotides: 13.

This clonotype was found a few times. The chain couples TRBV4-2 to TRBJ2-7; D not resolved. Deletions cut 1 base from V and 2 bases from J, with 15 bases between. The CDR3 length is 16 residues. CDR1 is LGHNA and CDR2 is YNFKEQ in the germline V gene. The CDR3 DNA reads TGTGCCAGCAGCCAAGGAAGTGACCTGGGCACCTACGAGCAGTACTTC. Translation gives CASSQGSDLGTYEQYF.

The CDR3 is CASSPKQGPVDEQYF. The CDR3 coding sequence is TGTGCCAGCAGCCCTAAACAGGGCCCGGTGGACGAGCAGTACTTC. This chain connects TRBV5-4 to TRBJ2-7; tentatively, D is TRBD1 (6 bases). Trimming removed 4 bases from V and 5 bases from J, with 19 bases in between. This CDR3 has 15 residues. In germline, CDR1 is SGHNT, CDR2 YYREEE (reference sequence).

This clonotype appeared a few times. The chain has TRBV19 and TRBJ2-1; a weak D match, TRBD2 (7 bases). With 7 bases removed from V and 2 bases from J, the gap between germline ends came to 12 bases. Germline CDR1 reads LNHDA; CDR2 reads SQIVND (reference sequence). The CDR3 is made up of 14 amino acids. CDR3: CASKGRGPYNEQFF. DNA for the CDR3: TGTGCCAGTAAGGGGCGGGGGCCCTACAATGAGCAGTTCTTC.

The V call is TRBV7-9, the J call TRBJ2-1; 9 bases map to TRBD1. The CDR3 is 16 amino acids. With 2 bases clipped from V and 2 bases from J, the junction kept 4 bases outside the gene matches. CDR1 and CDR2 from the germline V gene are SEHNR and FQNEAQ (reference sequence). The DNA for the CDR3 is TGTGCCAGCAGCTTAAGGGGGACAGGGACCTACAATGAGCAGTTCTTC. Protein: CASSLRGTGTYNEQFF.

The V and J genes are TRBV2 and TRBJ2-7, with D possibly matching TRBD2 (5 bases). The V gene's germline CDR1 is SNHLY and CDR2 FYNNEI. The length of the CDR3 is 14 residues. V gave up 5 bases and J gave up 0 bases, with 11 bases separating them. The CDR3 DNA is TGTGCCAGCAGTTTGACCGGGGTCTCCTACGAGCAGTACTTC. Encoded protein: CASSLTGVSYEQYF.

V gene TRBV6-1 combines with J gene TRBJ2-3; D is undetermined. Trimming pared 7 bases from V and 4 bases from J, leaving 15 bases between. This CDR3 has 14 residues. The germline gives CDR1 MNHNS, CDR2 SASEGT. The CDR3 region has the DNA TGTGCCAGCATCTTACGAGATCCCCCAGATACGCAGTATTTT. As protein: CASILRDPPDTQYF.

This clonotype was counted many times. The chain uses TRBV7-2 and TRBJ2-7; 10 positions agree with TRBD1. Germline-derived CDR1 and CDR2 are SGHTA and FQGNSA. V lost 1 base, J lost 4 bases, and 1 base stayed unmatched. The CDR3 extends over 14 amino acids. CDR3 sequence reads: CASSLGGQGYEQYF. CDR3 DNA sequence: TGTGCCAGCAGCTTAGGGGGACAGGGGTACGAGCAGTACTTC.

The genes are TRBV23-1 and TRBJ1-5; maybe TRBD1 (6 bases). TRBV23-1 is noted as an ORF with a role that remains uncertain. V dropped 7 bases and J dropped 3 bases, with 19 bases sitting between them. The CDR3 is made up of 16 amino acids. The CDR3 is CASIGVGGPINQPQHF. CDR3 in DNA: TGCGCCAGCATCGGGGTGGGGGGGCCGATCAATCAGCCCCAGCATTTT.

A few counts support this clonotype. The chain couples TRBV6-1 to TRBJ2-7; 8 positions match TRBD1. In germline, CDR1 is MNHNS, CDR2 SASEGT. Trimming at V came to 6 bases and at J to 5 bases, leaving 9 bases not matched to a gene. This CDR3 region has 14 residues. For the CDR3, the DNA is TGTGCCAGCAGCGGAGGACAGGGTGGGGACGAGCAGTACTTC. Amino acids: CASSGGQGGDEQYF.

The gene calls are TRBV7-2 and TRBJ1-5; D unresolved. CDR3 length equals 14 residues. Trimming took off 4 bases at V and 1 base at J, with 8 bases between the two ends. CDR1 SGHTA and CDR2 FQGNSA come from the germline V gene. CDR3: CASSSWGSNQPQHF. The DNA of the CDR3 is TGTGCCAGCAGCTCTTGGGGAAGCAATCAGCCCCAGCATTTT.

The chain joins TRBV4-1 to TRBJ1-2, with no clear D. V lost 1 base and J lost 5, with 11 bases in between. The CDR3 has 14 residues. In germline, CDR1 is MGHRA, CDR2 YSYEKL. This CDR3 is CASSQVAGSYGYTF. In DNA, the CDR3 is TGCGCCAGCAGCCAAGTGGCGGGCTCTTATGGCTACACCTTC.

The rearrangement joins TRBV28 to TRBJ1-4; D is uncertain. CDR1 and CDR2 (germline): MDHEN, SYDVKM. The CDR3 has 14 amino acids. With 3 bases removed from V and 5 bases from J, the gap between germline ends came to 10 bases. As DNA, the CDR3 is TGTGCCAGCAGTTTCCTTGGACCGAATGAAAAACTGTTTTTT. It specifies CASSFLGPNEKLFF. The complete variable domain, with remaining parts taken from reference TRBV28 and TRBJ1-4, reads DVKVTQSSRYLVKRTGEKVFLECVQDMDHENMFWYRQDPGLGLRLIYFSYDVKMKEKGDIPEGYSVSREKKERFSLILESASTNQTSMYLCASSFLGPNEKLFFGSGTQLSVL.

This clonotype was counted a single time. The chain is built from TRBV19 and TRBJ1-3; possibly TRBD1 for D (5 bases). CDR3 length: 15 amino acids. V lost 2 bases to trimming and J lost 1 base, with 9 bases between them. CDR1 is LNHDA, CDR2 SQIVND, per germline (reference sequence). The CDR3 bases are TGTGCCAGTAGTATAAATGACAGATCTGGAAACACCATATATTTT. Amino acid sequence: CASSINDRSGNTIYF.

This chain joins TRBV6-1 and TRBJ2-7; a possible D gene is TRBD2 (6 bases). The CDR3 runs 15 residues. V gave up 3 bases and J gave up 2 bases, with 14 bases separating them. CDR1 is MNHNS, CDR2 SASEGT, per germline. CDR3 region: CASSDARDLPYEQYF. In nucleotides, the CDR3 is TGTGCCAGCAGTGATGCCCGGGACTTACCCTACGAGCAGTACTTC.

The chain carries TRBV6-2 or TRBV6-3 and TRBJ2-1; D might be TRBD1 or TRBD2, each matching 7 bases. Looked up from germline, CDR1 is MNHEY and CDR2 is SVGEGT. The V gene lost 5 bases and the J gene lost 5 bases, with 28 bases spanning the gap. This CDR3 spans 19 amino acids. This CDR3 is CASSPLEGAVASGDNEQFF. The CDR3 DNA is TGTGCCAGCAGTCCTCTCGAGGGGGCGGTGGCTAGCGGAGACAATGAGCAGTTCTTC.